Presented here are 18 T cell receptor beta chains from one specimen sequenced in a study of T cells after yellow fever vaccination. TCRdb reprocessed the 5' RACE reads with MiXCR, giving one entry per CDR3 protein. The top ten clones hold about 3% of a sample with under 250,000 distinct CDR3 sequences, approximately 3% of them seen once. The material sequenced was CD4+ T cells sorted from PBMCs, taken 10 days after the yellow fever booster vaccination. These receptor sequences come from a man aged 18-30 years who received the YFV17D yellow fever vaccine.

This clonotype was recorded a few times. This chain uses TRBV5-4 with TRBJ1-5, with D uncertain. V lost 5 bases and J 0 bases, leaving 9 bases between the germline ends. The CDR3 loop spans 14 amino acids. Germline CDR1 is SGHNT and CDR2 is YYREEE (reference sequence). CDR3: CASSTMHSNQPQHF. The CDR3 nucleotides are TGTGCCAGCAGTACCATGCATAGCAATCAGCCCCAGCATTTT. Together with reference TRBV5-4 and TRBJ1-5, the CDR3 gives the full variable domain: ETGVTQSPTHLIKTRGQQVTLRCSSQSGHNTVSWYQQALGQGPQFIFQYYREEENGRGNFPPRFSGLQFPNYSSELNVNALELDDSALYLCASSTMHSNQPQHFGDGTRLSIL.

This clonotype was detected many times. J is TRBJ2-6 and V is TRBV9; possible D gene TRBD2, 5 bases. Germline V gene data show CDR1 as SGDLS and CDR2 as YYNGEE. The CDR3 totals 16 residues. V lost 0 bases and J lost 4, with 11 bases in between. CDR3 loop: CASSVGRDAGANVLTF. The CDR3 DNA reads TGTGCCAGCAGCGTAGGTCGGGATGCGGGGGCCAACGTCCTGACTTTC.

The chain is built from TRBV18 and TRBJ2-1; 11 bases are shared with TRBD2. Germline CDR1 is KGHSH and CDR2 is LQKENI. The CDR3 totals 18 residues. The V segment lost 1 base and the J segment 0 bases; nucleotides outside the gene matches: 5. CDR3 loop: CASSPRVAGGLSYNEQFF. As DNA, the CDR3 is TGTGCCAGCTCACCACGGGTAGCGGGGGGGCTCTCCTACAATGAGCAGTTCTTC.

The genes are TRBV4-2 and TRBJ2-3; TRBD2 is a possible D gene (5 bases). The CDR3 extends over 15 amino acids. Trimming stripped 4 bases from V and 6 bases from J, with 17 bases between. In germline, CDR1 is LGHNA, CDR2 YNFKEQ. The CDR3 nucleotides read TGTGCCAGCAGCCGAACGGGGTCGGTGGGTGATACGCAGTATTTT. Translated, it gives CASSRTGSVGDTQYF.

This clonotype was found many times. J is TRBJ1-2 and V is TRBV20-1, with a possible D match to TRBD1 (5 bases). V lost 5 bases and J 1 base, leaving 11 bases between the germline ends. In germline, CDR1 is DFQATT, CDR2 SNEGSKA (reference sequence). The CDR3 has 13 residues. The CDR3 DNA is TGCAGTGCTGGGGGAACTTTTAACTATGGCTACACCTTC. It specifies CSAGGTFNYGYTF.

The J gene is TRBJ1-3, the V gene TRBV20-1; the match to TRBD1 covers 8 bases. Germline assignment: CDR1 DFQATT and CDR2 SNEGSKA (reference sequence). The CDR3 is 13 residues long. V lost 2 bases to trimming and J lost 6 bases; unmatched junction nucleotides: 3. The CDR3: CSARIQGANTIYF. The DNA of the CDR3 is TGCAGTGCTAGAATTCAGGGGGCAAACACCATATATTTT.

This clonotype was counted at least ten times. This chain joins TRBV7-2 and TRBJ2-7; D gene ambiguous. Trimming shortened V by 2 bases and J by 3 bases, and 8 bases separated the two germline ends. This CDR3 is built from 13 residues. The germline V gene encodes CDR1 SGHTA and CDR2 FQGNSA. CDR3 protein: CASSLLDGYEQYV. The CDR3 coding sequence is TGTGCCAGCAGCTTATTAGACGGCTACGAGCAGTACGTC.

This clonotype was found a few times. V and J are TRBV7-2 and TRBJ1-4; no definite D call. The germline V gene has CDR1 SGHTA and CDR2 FQGNSA. The CDR3 has 13 residues. The germline V and J ends were trimmed by 5 bases and 4 bases, with 8 bases remaining between them. In DNA form, the CDR3 reads TGTGCCAGCAGCCGGGCCCATAATGAAAAACTGTTTTTT. It yields the protein CASSRAHNEKLFF.

This clonotype was recorded many times. The chain employs TRBV25-1 and TRBJ1-1, with 10 bases fitting TRBD1. Germline CDR1 and CDR2: MGHDK and SYGVNS. J lost 5 bases, V lost 0 bases, and 6 bases had no gene match. The CDR3 has 16 residues. This CDR3 is CASSEYWGQGRTEAFF. The CDR3, as DNA: TGTGCCAGCAGTGAATATTGGGGACAGGGGCGAACTGAAGCTTTCTTT.

This chain connects TRBV27 to TRBJ2-5; D might be TRBD1 (5 bases). The V end was cut by 5 bases, the J end by 0 bases, with 13 bases between. The CDR3 has 15 amino acids. Germline V gene data show CDR1 as MNHEY and CDR2 as SMNVEV (reference sequence). CDR3 protein: CASSLYSGYQETQYF. CDR3 DNA sequence: TGTGCCAGCAGTCTTTATTCAGGGTACCAAGAGACCCAGTACTTC.

V usage is TRBV20-1 and J usage is TRBJ2-1, with TRBD2 identical over 7 bases. The ends lost 5 bases at V and 0 bases at J; junction bases unmatched: 10. This CDR3 region has 16 residues. Germline CDR1 and CDR2: DFQATT and SNEGSKA (reference sequence). The DNA for the CDR3 is TGCAGTGCTCGTCCCCCCGGGACTATCTCCTACAATGAGCAGTTCTTC. Translated, it gives CSARPPGTISYNEQFF.

This clonotype was counted only a few times. V usage is TRBV3-1 and J usage is TRBJ2-1; 11 nucleotides align to TRBD2. The V and J ends lost 4 bases and 4 bases, in that order; junction bases with no gene match: 9. Per the germline V gene, CDR1 is LGHDT and CDR2 is YNNKEL (reference sequence). CDR3 length: 17 amino acids. DNA of the CDR3: TGTGCCAGCAGCCGACCCACTAGCGGGGGTTTATACAATGAGCAGTTCTTC. Amino acids: CASSRPTSGGLYNEQFF.

The chain employs TRBV30 and TRBJ2-5, with TRBD2 matching over 7 bases. Germline V gene data show CDR1 as GTSNPN and CDR2 as SVGIG (reference sequence). Unmatched junction bases numbered 5, after V lost 0 bases and J lost 4 bases. This CDR3 has 14 amino acids. The CDR3 DNA reads TGTGCCTGGAGTGTGGGGAGGGGACTAGAGACCCAGTACTTC. It is translated as CAWSVGRGLETQYF.

This clonotype was recorded at least ten times. The V gene is TRBV7-2, the J gene TRBJ2-5; possibly TRBD1 or TRBD2 for D (6 bases each). Germline V gene sequence: CDR1 SGHTA, CDR2 FQGNSA. The CDR3 runs 13 residues. V was pared by 4 bases and J by 5 bases, with 11 bases between. The CDR3 coding sequence is TGTGCCAGCAGCTACGGAGGGGGGGAGACCCAGTACTTC. It codes for CASSYGGGETQYF. Filled out from reference TRBV7-2 and TRBJ2-5, the complete variable domain reads GAGVSQSPSNKVTEKGKDVELRCDPISGHTALYWYRQSLGQGLEFLIYFQGNSAPDKSGLPSDRFSAERTGGSVSTLTIQRTQQEDSAVYLCASSYGGGETQYFGPGTRLLVL.

This clonotype was counted between two and nine times. The rearrangement uses TRBV4-2 and TRBJ2-5; 9 bases match TRBD1. Losses at the gene ends were 1 base for V and 0 bases for J; bases not matched to a gene: 0. The germline CDR1 and CDR2 sequences are LGHNA and YNFKEQ. The CDR3 is made up of 15 amino acids. The CDR3 DNA follows: TGTGCCAGCAGCCAAGGGGACAGGGACCAAGAGACCCAGTACTTC. It translates to CASSQGDRDQETQYF.

This clonotype came up many times. The J gene is TRBJ2-3, the V gene TRBV7-2; 12 bases map to TRBD2. Per the germline V gene, CDR1 is SGHTA and CDR2 is FQGNSA. The CDR3 totals 17 residues. The trim removed 0 bases at V and 5 bases at J, leaving 6 bases unmatched. DNA of the CDR3: TGTGCCAGCAGCTTAGCGCTACTAGCGGGGGGCCTAGATACGCAGTATTTT. It encodes CASSLALLAGGLDTQYF.

In this sample, this clonotype turned up many times. This rearrangement joins TRBV10-3 to TRBJ2-5; 7 positions match TRBD2. Germline-derived CDR1 and CDR2 are ENHRY and SYGVKD. With 7 bases clipped from V and 5 bases from J, the junction kept 4 bases outside the gene matches. This CDR3 is built from 12 residues. The CDR3 DNA follows: TGTGCCATCAAGGAGGGAGGGGAGACCCAGTACTTC. Encoded protein: CAIKEGGETQYF.

This clonotype was seen at least ten times. The V and J genes are TRBV7-9 and TRBJ2-6; D is possibly TRBD1 (5 bases). Trimming removed 4 bases at V and 8 bases at J, with 18 bases between. This CDR3 spans 16 amino acids. CDR1 is SEHNR, CDR2 FQNEAQ, per germline (reference sequence). In DNA form, the CDR3 reads TGTGCCAGCAGCTCCCTTACCACAGGACATCCCAACGTCCTGACTTTC. It encodes CASSSLTTGHPNVLTF.